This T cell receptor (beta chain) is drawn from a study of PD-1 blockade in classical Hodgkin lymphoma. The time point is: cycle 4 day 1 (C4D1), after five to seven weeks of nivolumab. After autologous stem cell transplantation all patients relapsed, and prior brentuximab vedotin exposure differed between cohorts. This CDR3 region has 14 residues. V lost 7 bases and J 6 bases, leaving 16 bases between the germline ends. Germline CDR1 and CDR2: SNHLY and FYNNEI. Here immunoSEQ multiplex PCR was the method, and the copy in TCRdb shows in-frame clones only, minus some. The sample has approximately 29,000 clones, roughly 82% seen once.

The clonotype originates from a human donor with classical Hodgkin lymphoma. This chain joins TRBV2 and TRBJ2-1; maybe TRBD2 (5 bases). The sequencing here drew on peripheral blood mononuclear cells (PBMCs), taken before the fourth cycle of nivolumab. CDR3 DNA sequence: TGTGCCAGCAACCCTACGACTATCTCCAATGAGCAGTTCTTC. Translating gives CASNPTTISNEQFF.